The entry below describes one TCR beta chain. The germline V gene has CDR1 SGHRS and CDR2 YFSETQ. The CDR3 runs 14 residues. V was shortened by 7 bases and J by 8 bases, with 16 bases between the two germline ends. Repertoires were generated with immunoSEQ multiplex PCR, while TCRdb's copy carries only in-frame clones and drops some. The data show roughly 14,000 clones, roughly 77% seen once. This entry comes from a study of OX40 agonist ivuxolimab in advanced cancers. This sequence originates from an adult with an advanced solid tumor such as melanoma, head and neck, liver or kidney cancer. This chain uses TRBV5-1 with TRBJ1-6; a weak D match, TRBD1 (5 bases). The sequencing here drew on CD4+ or CD8+ T cells sorted from blood, taken in a trial of the OX40 agonist ivuxolimab. The DNA of the CDR3 is TGCGCCAGCGCATCCAGGGAAGGTGATTCACCCCTCCACTTT. It is translated as CASASREGDSPLHF.